Listed here are 18 T cell receptor beta chains from one sample, sequenced in a study of T cell responses to AZD1222 COVID-19 vaccine. Assay used: immunoSEQ multiplex PCR; TCRdb lists only in-frame clones, some missing. The data show approximately 160,000 clones, with about 90% seen just once and 1% to 1.4% held by the top ten. The sample in question was peripheral blood, obtained 28 days after the second AZD1222 dose. These receptors all come from an adult who received the AZD1222 COVID-19 vaccine.

This rearrangement joins TRBV25-1 to TRBJ2-7; 7 positions match TRBD2. The V gene's germline CDR1 is MGHDK and CDR2 SYGVNS. V lost 7 bases and J lost 3; bases outside the gene matches: 9. This CDR3 contains 14 residues. CDR3 protein: CASMKGAGSYEQYF. The CDR3 nucleotides read TGTGCCAGCATGAAGGGAGCGGGGAGCTACGAGCAGTACTTC.

J is TRBJ1-4 and V is TRBV9; D remains ambiguous. There are 14 residues in the CDR3. Per the germline V gene, CDR1 is SGDLS and CDR2 is YYNGEE. V shed 0 bases and J shed 8 bases, with 11 bases lying between them. CDR3 bases: TGTGCCAGCAGCGTAGGAGGGATCCAAGAAAAACTGTTTTTT. This codes for CASSVGGIQEKLFF.

This chain joins TRBV19 and TRBJ2-1, with D maybe TRBD2 (5 bases). CDR3 size: 15 residues. Between the trimmed V and J ends, which lost 4 bases and 0 bases, there was a span of 10 bases. Per the germline V gene, CDR1 is LNHDA and CDR2 is SQIVND (reference sequence). The CDR3 loop is CASSTGLFSYNEQFF. The CDR3 region has the DNA TGTGCCAGTAGTACTGGACTGTTCTCCTACAATGAGCAGTTCTTC.

The V gene is TRBV14, the J gene TRBJ1-5; D call uncertain. Germline assignment: CDR1 SGHDN and CDR2 FVKESK. This CDR3 has 12 amino acids. Trimming removed 5 bases at V and 0 bases at J, with 2 bases between. CDR3 loop: CASSYSNQPQHF. The CDR3 nucleotides read TGTGCCAGCAGCTATAGCAATCAGCCCCAGCATTTT.

The rearrangement links TRBV6-5 to TRBJ1-2; D unresolved. This CDR3 has 14 residues. The V and J ends lost 5 bases and 2 bases respectively, with 12 bases between them. Germline V gene lookup returns CDR1 MNHEY and CDR2 SVGAGI. The CDR3 spells CASSTSDWNYGYTF. The CDR3 region has the DNA TGTGCCAGCAGTACCTCGGACTGGAACTATGGCTACACCTTC.

This clone has just one count. V is TRBV30 and J is TRBJ2-2, with a weak D call TRBD2 (5 bases). The CDR3 sequence is 15 residues long. V gave up 3 bases and J gave up 5 bases, with 16 bases separating them. The germline gives CDR1 GTSNPN, CDR2 SVGIG (reference sequence). Here the CDR3 DNA reads TGTGCCTGGAGGGAACCCGGGATGGAGACCGGGGAGCTGTTTTTT. Its translation: CAWREPGMETGELFF. The entire variable domain, with the rest obtained from reference TRBV30 and TRBJ2-2, is as follows: SQTIHQWPATLVQPVGSPLSLECTVEGTSNPNLYWYRQAAGRGLQLLFYSVGIGQISSEVPQNLSASRPQDRQFILSSKKLLLSDSGFYLCAWREPGMETGELFFGEGSRLTVL.

The V and J genes are TRBV3-1 (or the pseudogene TRBV3-2) and TRBJ1-3; TRBD1 might be the D (5 bases). Trimming removed 3 bases from V and 0 bases from J, with 12 bases in between. The germline CDR1 and CDR2 sequences are LGHDT and YNNKEL (reference sequence). The CDR3 length is 16 residues. The DNA of the CDR3 is TGTGCCAGCAGCCAGACAGCCTTCTTCTCTGGAAACACCATATATTTT. This sequence encodes CASSQTAFFSGNTIYF.

This chain connects TRBV7-9 to TRBJ1-3, with 10 positions matching TRBD1. The CDR3 runs to 16 residues. Germline V gene lookup returns CDR1 SEHNR and CDR2 FQNEAQ (reference sequence). The V segment lost 5 bases and the J segment 1 base; nucleotides outside the gene matches: 5. Here the CDR3 DNA reads TGTGCCAGCAGCCCGACAGGGGGCTTTTCTGGAAACACCATATATTTT. Amino acids: CASSPTGGFSGNTIYF.

The chain uses TRBV7-2 and TRBJ1-1; D perhaps matches TRBD1 (6 bases). The germline V gene has CDR1 SGHTA and CDR2 FQGNSA. Trimming cost V 2 bases and J 3 bases, with 13 bases left between them. The CDR3 totals 15 residues. CDR3 in DNA: TGTGCCAGCAGCTTAAGGGGGAGTTTGGACACTGAAGCTTTCTTT. Its translation: CASSLRGSLDTEAFF.

This clone has a single count. This chain uses TRBV30 with TRBJ2-3; possibly TRBD2 for D (6 bases). Looked up from germline, CDR1 is GTSNPN and CDR2 is SVGIG (reference sequence). CDR3 length equals 16 residues. Trimming took off 4 bases at V and 2 bases at J, with 19 bases between the two ends. The CDR3 nucleotides read TGTGCCTGGACTCTTAGCGGTCCGGACCCCACAGATACGCAGTATTTT. Translated: CAWTLSGPDPTDTQYF.

The J gene is TRBJ2-1, the V gene TRBV2; 9 positions agree with TRBD1. Germline V gene sequence: CDR1 SNHLY, CDR2 FYNNEI. This CDR3 comprises 16 residues. Germline trimming cut 5 bases from V and 8 bases from J; bases unmatched to any gene: 13. As DNA, the CDR3 is TGTGCCAGCAGTCAAGGTACAGGGGGCGCTTTGGATGAGCAGTTCTTC. The encoded protein is CASSQGTGGALDEQFF.

This chain uses TRBV7-8 with TRBJ1-6, with a weak D call TRBD1 (6 bases). The CDR3 spans 15 residues. Trimming removed 6 bases at V and 0 bases at J, with 9 bases between. CDR1 is SGHVS and CDR2 is FQNEAQ in the germline V gene. CDR3 in DNA: TGTGCCAGCAGGAGGGGGGGCTCCTATAATTCACCCCTCCACTTT. Protein product: CASRRGGSYNSPLHF.

This clone came up once. This chain connects TRBV5-4 to TRBJ1-1; 8 nucleotides match TRBD1. Germline V gene data show CDR1 as SGHNT and CDR2 as YYREEE (reference sequence). The CDR3 sequence is 16 residues long. Trimming removed 0 bases from V and 5 bases from J; junction bases left unmatched: 9. The CDR3 sequence: CASSLGQGPGGTEAFF. CDR3 DNA sequence: TGTGCCAGCAGCTTGGGACAGGGGCCGGGGGGAACTGAAGCTTTCTTT.

The chain recombines TRBV6-4 with TRBJ1-4, with D perhaps TRBD1 (5 bases). This CDR3 is built from 14 residues. Germline CDR1 MRHNA, CDR2 SNTAGT. Trimming stripped 6 bases from V and 4 bases from J, with 12 bases between. The CDR3 DNA sequence: TGTGCCAGCAGCGACAGTCCTTTTAATGAAAAACTGTTTTTT. Amino acids: CASSDSPFNEKLFF.

The chain is built from TRBV20-1 and TRBJ1-4; unclear D gene. Germline V lookup: CDR1 DFQATT, CDR2 SNEGSKA (reference sequence). The V gene lost 3 bases and the J gene lost 8 bases, with 4 bases spanning the gap. This CDR3 spans 10 amino acids. CDR3 in DNA: TGCAGTGCTAGCGGCGAAAAACTGTTTTTT. Translation gives CSASGEKLFF.

CDR3 residues: CASSQDHHGLQKQSPLHF. The DNA of the CDR3 is TGTGCCAGCAGCCAAGATCATCACGGGTTACAAAAACAATCACCCCTCCACTTT. The chain has TRBV4-2 and TRBJ1-6; D not certain. The length of the CDR3 is 18 residues. Per germline, CDR1 LGHNA and CDR2 YNFKEQ. V lost 0 bases and J 10 bases, leaving 22 bases between the germline ends.

This clone was found once. The chain links TRBV6-6 to TRBJ2-1, with 7 bases that match TRBD2. The CDR3 runs to 16 residues. V lost 0 bases and J lost 2; bases outside the gene matches: 4. Per germline, CDR1 MNHNY and CDR2 SVGAGI (reference sequence). Here the CDR3 DNA reads TGTGCCAGCAGTTACTCGCGGGGGAATACCTACAATGAGCAGTTCTTC. Amino acids: CASSYSRGNTYNEQFF.

This chain joins TRBV18 and TRBJ1-5; maybe TRBD1 (5 bases). CDR1 is KGHSH, CDR2 LQKENI, per germline. The V end was cut by 2 bases, the J end by 5 bases, with 13 bases between. This CDR3 contains 15 residues. CDR3 DNA: TGTGCCAGCTCACCAACTGTACAGGCCGATCAGCCCCAGCATTTT. This translates into CASSPTVQADQPQHF.